This T cell receptor beta chain was recorded in a study of blood T cell repertoires in COVID-19. Across the whole study: From the United States, Italy and Spain came samples of acute and convalescent COVID-19. Sources were T cells, B-cell-depleted T cells, or PBMCs; the material itself was cDNA or gDNA.

After removal of 5 bases from V and 5 bases from J, the junction contained 10 bases not matched to a gene. The CDR3 extends over 14 amino acids. Germline assignment: CDR1 GTSNPN and CDR2 SVGIG (reference sequence). Repertoires were generated with immunoSEQ multiplex PCR, while TCRdb's copy carries only in-frame clones and drops some. The sample holds 300,000 to 400,000 clones, 88% seen once. This clonotype was sampled from a woman in her seventies with COVID-19, enrolled during active disease. The chain joins TRBV30 to TRBJ2-5; 8 nucleotides agree with TRBD1. Input material: peripheral blood. The CDR3 is CAWGTGGGGETQYF. CDR3 DNA sequence: TGTGCCTGGGGAACAGGGGGTGGAGGTGAGACCCAGTACTTC.